These 4 T cell receptor beta chains were sequenced from one sample in a study of shared clonotypes between healthy human individuals (dated by TCRdb to 2019 to 2021). The library was generated by the immunoSEQ multiplex PCR assay. This is the immuneACCESS table as TCRdb keeps it, with only in-frame sequences that have V and J called. A part of the clones is gone; compared with another copy, unresolved V genes explain less than half, and the rest is unexplained. This sample gives more than 600,000 clones in total; just over 90% of them show up just once. The biggest ten clones account for approximately 24% of the sample. CD8 naive samples were CD45RO-negative cells positively selected for CCR7, giving a CD45RA+CCR7+ population that excluded TemRA cells. The specimen was naive CD8+ T cells sorted from blood. Interpreted using the paper, the cell subset or site label stands for: CD45RA+CCR7+. Receptor source: a man aged 25 to 45 in good health.

This chain links TRBV7-9 with TRBJ1-2, with unresolved D. The length of the CDR3 is 14 residues. The V end was cut by 3 bases, the J end by 8 bases, with 16 bases between. CDR1 is SEHNR and CDR2 is FQNEAQ in the germline V gene (reference sequence). CDR3 loop: CASSFSLARSGYTF. As DNA, the CDR3 is TGTGCCAGCAGCTTTTCCCTAGCCAGATCGGGCTACACCTTC.

The chain uses TRBV4-3 and TRBJ2-1; unclear D gene. V lost 0 bases to trimming and J lost 7 bases, with 16 bases between them. The CDR3 length is 16 residues. CDR1 and CDR2 (germline): LGHNA, YSLEER. CDR3 sequence: CASSQDVRGFGNEQFF. For the CDR3, the DNA is TGCGCCAGCAGCCAAGACGTAAGAGGCTTTGGGAATGAGCAGTTCTTC.

This chain connects TRBV7-2 to TRBJ2-7, with unresolved D. The CDR3 is 12 amino acids. V dropped 5 bases and J dropped 4 bases, with 9 bases sitting between them. Per germline, CDR1 SGHTA and CDR2 FQGNSA. This chain's CDR3 is CASSPLLYEQYF. CDR3 nucleotides: TGTGCCAGCAGCCCCTTACTTTACGAGCAGTACTTC.

The count of this clone is one. V is TRBV19 and J is TRBJ2-2; 9 bases are a match to TRBD1. V gave up 7 bases and J gave up 5 bases; unmatched junction bases: 11. Germline values: CDR1 LNHDA, CDR2 SQIVND (reference sequence). The length of the CDR3 is 16 residues. The CDR3 DNA follows: TGTGCCAGTACCTTGAGGGTCGACAGGGGGACCGGGGAGCTGTTTTTT. Amino acids: CASTLRVDRGTGELFF.